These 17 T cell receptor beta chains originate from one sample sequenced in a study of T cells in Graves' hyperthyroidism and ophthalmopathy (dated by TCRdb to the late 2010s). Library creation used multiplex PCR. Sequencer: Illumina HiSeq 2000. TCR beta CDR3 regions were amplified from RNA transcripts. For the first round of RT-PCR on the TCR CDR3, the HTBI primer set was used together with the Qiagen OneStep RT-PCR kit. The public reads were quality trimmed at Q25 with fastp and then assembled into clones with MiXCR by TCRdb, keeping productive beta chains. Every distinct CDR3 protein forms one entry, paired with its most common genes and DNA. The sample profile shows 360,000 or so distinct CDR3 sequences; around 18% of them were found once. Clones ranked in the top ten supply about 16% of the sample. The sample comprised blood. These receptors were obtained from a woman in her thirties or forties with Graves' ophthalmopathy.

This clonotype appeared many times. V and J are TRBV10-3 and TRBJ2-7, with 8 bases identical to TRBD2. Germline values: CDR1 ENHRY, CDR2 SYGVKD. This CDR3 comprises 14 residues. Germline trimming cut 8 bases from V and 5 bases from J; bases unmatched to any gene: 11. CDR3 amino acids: CAILEAGADNEQYF. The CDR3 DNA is TGTGCCATCTTGGAAGCGGGGGCCGACAACGAGCAGTACTTC.

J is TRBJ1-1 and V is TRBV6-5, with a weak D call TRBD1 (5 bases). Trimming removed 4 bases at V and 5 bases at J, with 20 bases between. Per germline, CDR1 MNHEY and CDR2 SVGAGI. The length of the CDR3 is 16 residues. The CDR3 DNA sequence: TGTGCCAGCAGTTCCACCGGGACCACTTGGGGGACTGAAGCTTTCTTT. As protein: CASSSTGTTWGTEAFF.

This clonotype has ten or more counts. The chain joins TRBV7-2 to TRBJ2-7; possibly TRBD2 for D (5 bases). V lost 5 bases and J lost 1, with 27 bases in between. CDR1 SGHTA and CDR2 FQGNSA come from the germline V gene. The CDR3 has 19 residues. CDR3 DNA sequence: TGTGCCAGCAGCCGATCCATGCCCCGTCGGAGCGGTGATTCCTACGAGCAGTACTTC. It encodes CASSRSMPRRSGDSYEQYF.

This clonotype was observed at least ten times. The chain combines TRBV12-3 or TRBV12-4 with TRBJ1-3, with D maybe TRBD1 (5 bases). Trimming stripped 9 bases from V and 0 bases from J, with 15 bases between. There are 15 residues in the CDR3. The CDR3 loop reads CASLKGRLSGNTIYF. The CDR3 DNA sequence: TGTGCCAGTTTAAAGGGACGTCTCTCTGGAAACACCATATATTTT.

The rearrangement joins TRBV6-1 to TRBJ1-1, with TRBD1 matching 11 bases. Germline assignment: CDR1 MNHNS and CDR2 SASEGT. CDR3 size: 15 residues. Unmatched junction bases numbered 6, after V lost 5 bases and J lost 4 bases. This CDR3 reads CASSLSGTGGTEAFF. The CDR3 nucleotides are TGTGCCAGCAGTCTCTCCGGGACAGGGGGCACTGAAGCTTTCTTT.

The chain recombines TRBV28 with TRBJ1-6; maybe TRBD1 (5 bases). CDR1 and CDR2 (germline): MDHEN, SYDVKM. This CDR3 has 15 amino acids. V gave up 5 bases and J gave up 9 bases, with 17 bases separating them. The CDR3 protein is CASSPPTGVGSPLHF. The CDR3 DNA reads TGTGCCAGCAGTCCTCCAACGGGGGTCGGTTCACCCCTCCACTTT. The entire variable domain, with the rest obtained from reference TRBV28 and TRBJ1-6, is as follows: DVKVTQSSRYLVKRTGEKVFLECVQDMDHENMFWYRQDPGLGLRLIYFSYDVKMKEKGDIPEGYSVSREKKERFSLILESASTNQTSMYLCASSPPTGVGSPLHFGNGTRLTVT.

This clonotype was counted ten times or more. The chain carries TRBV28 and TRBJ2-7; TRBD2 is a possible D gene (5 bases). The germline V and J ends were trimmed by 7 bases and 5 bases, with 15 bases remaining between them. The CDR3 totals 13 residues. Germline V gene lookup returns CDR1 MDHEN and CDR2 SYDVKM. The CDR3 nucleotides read TGTGCCAGCAAAGAGACTAACCCCGACGAGCAGTACTTC. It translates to CASKETNPDEQYF. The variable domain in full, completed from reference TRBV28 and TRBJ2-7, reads DVKVTQSSRYLVKRTGEKVFLECVQDMDHENMFWYRQDPGLGLRLIYFSYDVKMKEKGDIPEGYSVSREKKERFSLILESASTNQTSMYLCASKETNPDEQYFGPGTRLTVT.

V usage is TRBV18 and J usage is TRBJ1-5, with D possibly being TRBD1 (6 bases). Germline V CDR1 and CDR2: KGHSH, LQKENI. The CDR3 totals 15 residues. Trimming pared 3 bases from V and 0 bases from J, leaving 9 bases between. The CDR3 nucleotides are TGTGCCAGCTCACCGATGGACAGTAGCAATCAGCCCCAGCATTTT. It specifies CASSPMDSSNQPQHF.

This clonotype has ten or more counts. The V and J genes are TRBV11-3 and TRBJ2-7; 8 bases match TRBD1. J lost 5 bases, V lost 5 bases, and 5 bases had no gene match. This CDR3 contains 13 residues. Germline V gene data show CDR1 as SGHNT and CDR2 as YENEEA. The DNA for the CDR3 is TGTGCCAGCAGCGCCGACAGGGGCCACGAGCAGTACTTC. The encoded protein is CASSADRGHEQYF.

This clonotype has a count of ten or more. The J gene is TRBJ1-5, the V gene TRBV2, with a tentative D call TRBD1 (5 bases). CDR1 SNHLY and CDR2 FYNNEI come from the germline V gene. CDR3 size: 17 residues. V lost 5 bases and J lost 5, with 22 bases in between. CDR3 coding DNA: TGTGCCAGCAGTCGGCGGAAACAGGTTGAGGGACATCAGCCCCAGCATTTT. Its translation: CASSRRKQVEGHQPQHF.

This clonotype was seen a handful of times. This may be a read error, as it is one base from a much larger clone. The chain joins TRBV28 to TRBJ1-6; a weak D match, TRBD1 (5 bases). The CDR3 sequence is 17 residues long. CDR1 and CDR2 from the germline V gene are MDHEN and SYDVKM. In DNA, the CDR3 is TGTGCCAGCAGTGACCTTCTAACCGGGACTGGAAATTCACCCCTCTACTTT. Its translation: CASSDLLTGTGNSPLYF.

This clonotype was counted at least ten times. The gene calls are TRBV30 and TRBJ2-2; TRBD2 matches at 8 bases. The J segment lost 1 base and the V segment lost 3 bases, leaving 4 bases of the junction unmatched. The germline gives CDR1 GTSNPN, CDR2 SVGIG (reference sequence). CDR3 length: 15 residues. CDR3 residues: CAWRGGRKNTGELFF. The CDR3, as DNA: TGTGCCTGGAGAGGCGGGAGGAAGAACACCGGGGAGCTGTTTTTT.

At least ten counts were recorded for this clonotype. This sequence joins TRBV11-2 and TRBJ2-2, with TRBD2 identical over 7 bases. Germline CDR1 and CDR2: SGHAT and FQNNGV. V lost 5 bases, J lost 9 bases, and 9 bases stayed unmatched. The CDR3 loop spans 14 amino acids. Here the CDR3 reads CASSLIGGYWELFF. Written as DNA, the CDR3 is TGTGCCAGCAGCCTGATCGGGGGGTATTGGGAGCTGTTTTTT.

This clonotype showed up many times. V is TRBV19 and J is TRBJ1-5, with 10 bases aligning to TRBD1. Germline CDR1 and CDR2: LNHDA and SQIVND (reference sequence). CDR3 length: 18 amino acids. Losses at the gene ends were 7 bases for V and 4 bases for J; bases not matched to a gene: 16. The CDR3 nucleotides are TGTGCCAGTAAGAAGGAGACAGGGGGCAGATTGGAGAATCAGCCCCAGCATTTT. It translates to CASKKETGGRLENQPQHF. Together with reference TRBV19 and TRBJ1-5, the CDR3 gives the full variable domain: DGGITQSPKYLFRKEGQNVTLSCEQNLNHDAMYWYRQDPGQGLRLIYYSQIVNDFQKGDIAEGYSVSREKKESFPLTVTSAQKNPTAFYLCASKKETGGRLENQPQHFGDGTRLSIL.

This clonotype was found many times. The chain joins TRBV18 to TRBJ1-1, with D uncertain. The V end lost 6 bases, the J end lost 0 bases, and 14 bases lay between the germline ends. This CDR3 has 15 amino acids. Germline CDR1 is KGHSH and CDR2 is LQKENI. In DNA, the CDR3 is TGTGCCAGCTCCCCAACGTCAGGTCTGAACACTGAAGCTTTCTTT. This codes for CASSPTSGLNTEAFF.

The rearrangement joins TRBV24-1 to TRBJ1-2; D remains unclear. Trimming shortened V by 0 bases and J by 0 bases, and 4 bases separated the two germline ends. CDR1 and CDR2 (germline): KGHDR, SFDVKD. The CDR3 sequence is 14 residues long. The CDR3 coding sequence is TGTGCCACCAGTGATTTGCGTACTAACTATGGCTACACCTTC. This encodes CATSDLRTNYGYTF.

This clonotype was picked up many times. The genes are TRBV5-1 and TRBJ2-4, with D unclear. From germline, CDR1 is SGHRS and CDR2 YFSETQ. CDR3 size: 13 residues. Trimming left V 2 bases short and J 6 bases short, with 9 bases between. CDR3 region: CASSFPGRNIQYF. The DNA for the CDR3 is TGCGCCAGCAGCTTTCCGGGCCGAAACATTCAGTACTTC. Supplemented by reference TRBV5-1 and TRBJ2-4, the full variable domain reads KAGVTQTPRYLIKTRGQQVTLSCSPISGHRSVSWYQQTPGQGLQFLFEYFSETQRNKGNFPGRFSGRQFSNSRSEMNVSTLELGDSALYLCASSFPGRNIQYFGAGTRLSVL.